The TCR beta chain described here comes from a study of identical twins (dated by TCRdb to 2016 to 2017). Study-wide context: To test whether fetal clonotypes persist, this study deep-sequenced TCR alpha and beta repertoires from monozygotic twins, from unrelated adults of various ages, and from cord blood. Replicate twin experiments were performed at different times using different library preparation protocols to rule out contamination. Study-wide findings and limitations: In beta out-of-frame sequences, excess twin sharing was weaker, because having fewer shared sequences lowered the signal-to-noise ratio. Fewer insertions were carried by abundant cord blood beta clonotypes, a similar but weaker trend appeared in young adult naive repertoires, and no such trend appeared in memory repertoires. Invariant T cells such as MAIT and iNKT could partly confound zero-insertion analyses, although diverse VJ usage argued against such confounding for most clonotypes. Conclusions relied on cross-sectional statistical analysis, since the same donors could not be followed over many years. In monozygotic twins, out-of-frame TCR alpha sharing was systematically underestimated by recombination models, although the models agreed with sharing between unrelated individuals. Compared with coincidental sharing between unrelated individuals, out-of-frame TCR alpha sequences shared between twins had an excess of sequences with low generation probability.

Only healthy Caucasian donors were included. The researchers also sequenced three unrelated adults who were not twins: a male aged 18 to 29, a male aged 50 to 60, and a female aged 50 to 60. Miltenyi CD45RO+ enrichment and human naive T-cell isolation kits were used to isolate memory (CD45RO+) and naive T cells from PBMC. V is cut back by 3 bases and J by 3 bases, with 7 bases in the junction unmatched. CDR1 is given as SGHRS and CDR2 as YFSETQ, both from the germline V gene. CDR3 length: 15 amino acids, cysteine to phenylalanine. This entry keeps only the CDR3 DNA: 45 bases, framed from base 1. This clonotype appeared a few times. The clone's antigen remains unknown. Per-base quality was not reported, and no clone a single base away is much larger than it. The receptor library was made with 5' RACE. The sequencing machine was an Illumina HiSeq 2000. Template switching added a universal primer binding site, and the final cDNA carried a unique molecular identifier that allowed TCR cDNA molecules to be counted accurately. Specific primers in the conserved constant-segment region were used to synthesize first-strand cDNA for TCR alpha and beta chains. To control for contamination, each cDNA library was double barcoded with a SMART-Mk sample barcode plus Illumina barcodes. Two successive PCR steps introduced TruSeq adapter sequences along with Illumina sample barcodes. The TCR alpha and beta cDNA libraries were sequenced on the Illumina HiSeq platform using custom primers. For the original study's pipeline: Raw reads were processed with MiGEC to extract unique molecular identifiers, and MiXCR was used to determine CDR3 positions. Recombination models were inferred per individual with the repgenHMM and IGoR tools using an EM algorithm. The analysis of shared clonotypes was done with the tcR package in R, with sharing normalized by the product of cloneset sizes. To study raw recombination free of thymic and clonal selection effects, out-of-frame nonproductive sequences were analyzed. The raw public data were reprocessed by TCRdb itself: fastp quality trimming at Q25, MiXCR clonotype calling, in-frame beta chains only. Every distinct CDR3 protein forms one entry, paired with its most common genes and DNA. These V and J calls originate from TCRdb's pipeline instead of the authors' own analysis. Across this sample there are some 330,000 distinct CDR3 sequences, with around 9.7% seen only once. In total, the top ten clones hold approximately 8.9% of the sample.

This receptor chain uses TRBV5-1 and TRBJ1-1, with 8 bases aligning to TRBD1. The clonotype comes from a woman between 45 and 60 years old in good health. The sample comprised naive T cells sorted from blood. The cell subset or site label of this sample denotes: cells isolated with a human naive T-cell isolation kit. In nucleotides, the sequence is TGCGCCAGCAGCTCCCGCAGGGGGCAGGACACTGAAGCTTTCTTT. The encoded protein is CASSSRRGQDTEAFF.